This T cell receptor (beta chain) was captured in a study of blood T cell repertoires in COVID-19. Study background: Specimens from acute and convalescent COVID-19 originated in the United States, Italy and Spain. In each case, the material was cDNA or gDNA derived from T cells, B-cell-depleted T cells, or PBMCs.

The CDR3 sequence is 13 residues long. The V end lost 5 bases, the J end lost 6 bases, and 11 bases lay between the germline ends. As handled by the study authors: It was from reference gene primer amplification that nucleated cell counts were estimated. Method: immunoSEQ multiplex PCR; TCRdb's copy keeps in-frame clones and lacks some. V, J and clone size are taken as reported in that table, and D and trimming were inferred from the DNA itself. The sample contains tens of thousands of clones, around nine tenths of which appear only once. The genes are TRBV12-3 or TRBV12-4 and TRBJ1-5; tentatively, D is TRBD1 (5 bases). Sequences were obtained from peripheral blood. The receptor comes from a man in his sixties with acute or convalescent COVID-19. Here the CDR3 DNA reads TGTGCCAGCAGTGGGGCAGAACTTCAGCCCCAGCATTTT. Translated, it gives CASSGAELQPQHF.